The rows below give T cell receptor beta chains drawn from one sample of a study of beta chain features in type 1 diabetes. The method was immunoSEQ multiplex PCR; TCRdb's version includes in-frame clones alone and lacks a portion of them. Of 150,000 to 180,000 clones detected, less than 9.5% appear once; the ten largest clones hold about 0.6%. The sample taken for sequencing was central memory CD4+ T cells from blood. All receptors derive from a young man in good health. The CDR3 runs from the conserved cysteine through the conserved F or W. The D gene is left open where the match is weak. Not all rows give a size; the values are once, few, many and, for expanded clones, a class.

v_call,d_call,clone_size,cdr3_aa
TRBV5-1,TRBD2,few,CASSLVAGEAYEQYF
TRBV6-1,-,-,CASRFTGSSYEQYF
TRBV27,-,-,CASSLLGRTNQPQHF
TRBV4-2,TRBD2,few,CASSQDPRASGGYEQFF
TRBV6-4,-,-,CASREGSYSNQPQHF
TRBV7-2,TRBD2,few,CASSSGLSPDTQYF
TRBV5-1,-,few,CASSLAARFWSNEQFF
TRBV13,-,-,CASSFYEEQFF
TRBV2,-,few,CASSSISPNTGELFF
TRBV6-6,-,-,CASSYLSRGSNGYTF
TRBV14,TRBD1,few,CASSAWTGGIDTQYF
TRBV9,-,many,CASRTNNRGQRF
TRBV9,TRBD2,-,CASSVGGTKETQYF
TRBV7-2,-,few,CASSNEAASYNSPLHF
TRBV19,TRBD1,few,CASSPTGTGGLGGSYEQYF
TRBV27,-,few,CASRNQESGYTF
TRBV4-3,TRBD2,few,CASSQVRAGGPNEQFF
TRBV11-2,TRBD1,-,CASSLRAGGNYGYTF
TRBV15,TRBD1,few,CATWGQDGQETQYF
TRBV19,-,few,CASSIQVNTEAFF
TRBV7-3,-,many,CASSRAGSPDTQYF
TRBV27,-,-,CASSLDWTAKEAFF
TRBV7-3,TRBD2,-,CASSLTSGYEQYF
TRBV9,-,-,CASSPQGNYGYTF
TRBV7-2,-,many,CASRDAQRAYEQYF
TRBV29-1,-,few,CSVDLTYIWSGQETQYF
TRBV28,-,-,CASMRHTQYF
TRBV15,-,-,CATSSRQDSDYNEQFF
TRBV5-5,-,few,CASSYWSGTEAFF
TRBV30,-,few,CAEGGYTGELFF
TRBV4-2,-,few,CASSQETGRNTEAFF
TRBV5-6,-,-,CASSLKSGVAQPQHF
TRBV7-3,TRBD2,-,CASSLGTSGDNEQFF
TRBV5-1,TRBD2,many,CASSLAGGHNEQFF
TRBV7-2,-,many,CASSLTGNQPQHF
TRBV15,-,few,CATSREGIGSSSSGANVLTF
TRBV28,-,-,CASSSYNEQFF
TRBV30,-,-,CAWSRTQGYSYEQYF
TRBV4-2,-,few,CASSQVKGGMNTEAFF
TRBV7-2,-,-,CASSLTRGSGGNEQFF
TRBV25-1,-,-,CASSKGLNYEQYF
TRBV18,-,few,CASSDGANYGYTF
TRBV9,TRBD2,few,CASSVAVSGSRGELFF
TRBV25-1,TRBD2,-,CASSRGRTSVDNEQFF
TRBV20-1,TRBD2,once,CSGGGRGTQYF
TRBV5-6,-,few,CASSLPVLETQYF
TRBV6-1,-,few,CASMFGSGANVLTF
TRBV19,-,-,CASTSGALQETQYF
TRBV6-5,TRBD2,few,CASRGDAAEWTQYF